This T cell receptor (beta chain) was retrieved from a study of PD-1 blockade in classical Hodgkin lymphoma. General study results and limits: A significant rise in TCR diversity was seen by C4D1 for CD4+ cells but not for CD8+ cells. Baseline diversity was lower in partial responders and progressors than complete responders. Healthy donors were reported to have higher baseline TCR diversity than newly diagnosed patients.

A word on this clone: Its antigen is not known.

The repertoire was sequenced with immunoSEQ multiplex PCR; TCRdb's copy has only in-frame clones and lacks some. The repertoire consists of around 20,000 clones, with roughly four fifths occurring once and the leading ten covering approximately 25%. In every patient, relapse followed autologous stem cell transplantation, while exposure to brentuximab vedotin differed. The source was peripheral blood mononuclear cells (PBMCs), collected before the second cycle of nivolumab. This sequence was found in a human donor with classical Hodgkin lymphoma.

In DNA, the CDR3 is TGTGCCAGCACCAAAAATCGCAGGGACAGGGCCCCGCCGACGTACTTC. It encodes CASTKNRRDRAPPTYF. The rearrangement joins TRBV11-2 to TRBJ2-5, with 9 bases matching TRBD1. This CDR3 has 16 residues. V lost 7 bases and J lost 13; bases outside the gene matches: 22. Germline CDR1 reads SGHAT; CDR2 reads FQNNGV.